Listed below are T cell receptor beta chains from one sample, sequenced in a study of OX40 agonist ivuxolimab in advanced cancers. TCRdb's copy holds only in-frame clones and misses some; the assay was immunoSEQ multiplex PCR. Altogether tens of thousands of clones are present, around nine tenths being singletons, with the ten largest covering about 0.52%. The sequencing here drew on CD4+ or CD8+ T cells sorted from blood, taken in a trial of the OX40 agonist ivuxolimab. The receptors were sampled from an adult with an advanced solid tumor such as melanoma, head and neck, liver or kidney cancer. The CDR3 runs from the conserved cysteine through the conserved F or W. A D gene is named only where the DNA matches it firmly. Clone size is given for some rows only: seen once, a few or many times, or a class if the clone is expanded.

d_call | j_call | clone_size | v_call | cdr3_aa | cdr3_nt
. | TRBJ2-2 | few | TRBV4-3 | CASSVSPGHTNTGELFF | TGCGCCAGCAGCGTTAGTCCTGGACACACGAACACCGGGGAGCTGTTTTTT
. | TRBJ1-2 | . | TRBV5-1 | CASRTGTGNYGYTF | TGCGCCAGCAGGACGGGAACGGGTAACTATGGCTACACCTTC
. | TRBJ2-7 | few | TRBV6-6 | CASSQQTYEQYF | TGTGCCAGCAGTCAACAGACTTACGAGCAGTACTTC
TRBD1 | TRBJ1-1 | . | TRBV5-4 | CASSLEQGSEAFF | TGTGCCAGCAGCTTGGAACAGGGGAGTGAAGCTTTCTTT
. | TRBJ2-2 | . | TRBV6-5 | CASSSGLLNTGELFF | TGTGCCAGCAGTTCGGGACTCCTGAACACCGGGGAGCTGTTTTTT
TRBD1 | TRBJ1-5 | . | TRBV6-5 | CASSYSGQTNQPQHF | TGTGCCAGCAGTTATTCGGGACAGACCAATCAGCCCCAGCATTTT
. | TRBJ1-2 | . | TRBV7-9 | CASSSGGRGNGYTF | TGTGCCAGCAGCTCTGGAGGGCGTGGGAATGGCTACACCTTC
TRBD1 | TRBJ1-1 | . | TRBV6-1 | CASSRGQGGNTEAFF | TGTGCCAGCAGCCGGGGACAGGGGGGGAACACTGAAGCTTTCTTT
TRBD2 | TRBJ2-2 | . | TRBV10-1 | CASSESNRGANTGELFF | TGCGCCAGCAGTGAGTCGAATCGGGGGGCGAACACCGGGGAGCTGTTTTTT
TRBD1 | TRBJ2-3 | . | TRBV18 | CASSPRIGTGGTDTQYF | TGTGCCAGCTCACCTCGTATCGGGACAGGGGGCACAGATACGCAGTATTTT
. | TRBJ1-5 | once | TRBV5-8 | CASSSGVVTVNNQPQHF | TGTGCCAGCAGCTCGGGGGTCGTGACGGTGAACAATCAGCCCCAGCATTTT
. | TRBJ2-7 | . | TRBV6-6 | CASSPTRGRIYEQYF | TGTGCCAGCAGCCCTACCCGCGGTAGAATCTACGAGCAGTACTTC
TRBD1 | TRBJ2-5 | . | TRBV27 | CASSKEQGGYQETQYF | TGTGCCAGCAGTAAAGAACAGGGGGGATACCAAGAGACCCAGTACTTC
. | TRBJ2-5 | once | TRBV5-1 | CASSLGLSETQYF | TGCGCCAGCAGCTTGGGGCTGTCAGAGACCCAGTACTTC
. | TRBJ1-1 | . | TRBV7-9 | CASSDSPHNTEAFF | TGTGCCAGCAGCGATTCTCCGCACAACACTGAAGCTTTCTTT
. | TRBJ2-3 | . | TRBV5-1 | CASSDQVSTDTQYF | TGCGCCAGCAGCGATCAAGTGAGCACAGATACGCAGTATTTT
. | TRBJ1-1 | once | TRBV7-3 | CASSQPPGEAFF | TGTGCCAGCAGCCAACCCCCGGGTGAAGCTTTCTTT
. | TRBJ1-6 | . | TRBV4-2 | CASSQDHGSQFAGSDSPLHF | TGTGCCAGCAGCCAAGATCACGGGTCGCAGTTCGCAGGGTCGGATTCACCCCTCCACTTT
. | TRBJ2-7 | . | TRBV6-1 | CASMGLTYEQYF | TGTGCCAGCATGGGATTAACCTACGAGCAGTACTTC
. | TRBJ2-3 | . | TRBV9 | CASSVVIGDTQYF | TGTGCCAGCAGCGTAGTAATCGGAGATACGCAGTATTTT
. | TRBJ2-6 | . | TRBV27 | CASSLYGGRPGANVLTF | TGTGCCAGCAGTTTATATGGGGGGCGACCTGGGGCCAACGTCCTGACTTTC
TRBD2 | TRBJ2-5 | . | TRBV11-3 | CASSLGSSGQETQYF | TGTGCCAGCAGCTTAGGCTCTAGCGGACAAGAGACCCAGTACTTC
TRBD1 | TRBJ1-1 | . | TRBV2 | CASSSEEGAFTEAFF | TGTGCCAGCAGTAGTGAGGAGGGGGCTTTCACTGAAGCTTTCTTT
TRBD1 | TRBJ1-1 | once | TRBV5-1 | CASSLQGASTEAFF | TGCGCCAGCAGCTTACAGGGGGCGAGCACTGAAGCTTTCTTT
. | TRBJ1-2 | . | TRBV6-1 | CAARGEGQNYGYTF | TGTGCCGCTAGGGGTGAAGGCCAGAACTATGGCTACACCTTC